The 15 T cell receptor beta chains below all came from one sample that was sequenced in a study of cytomegalovirus exposure and HLA in healthy donors. The PCR made use of 60 Vbeta and 13 Jbeta primers. Method: immunoSEQ multiplex PCR; TCRdb's copy keeps in-frame clones and lacks some. The profile shows roughly 130,000 clones, approximately 80% of them singletons. Specimen: PBMCs. The receptors were sampled from a middle-aged man in good health and CMV-seronegative.

The chain uses TRBV10-3 and TRBJ1-1; 8 nucleotides match TRBD1. J was trimmed by 2 bases and V by 6 bases; bases with no gene match: 5. Germline V gene lookup returns CDR1 ENHRY and CDR2 SYGVKD. CDR3 length: 14 amino acids. The CDR3 DNA reads TGTGCCATCAGGGGGACAGGCGATAACACTGAAGCTTTCTTT. Translated, it gives CAIRGTGDNTEAFF.

V gene TRBV18 combines with J gene TRBJ1-6; D unresolved. The V gene lost 2 bases and the J gene lost 7 bases, with 18 bases spanning the gap. Germline assignment: CDR1 KGHSH and CDR2 LQKENI. The CDR3 is made up of 17 amino acids. The CDR3 reads CASSPFDATGGNSPLHF. The DNA of the CDR3 is TGTGCCAGCTCACCATTTGACGCAACCGGAGGGAATTCACCCCTCCACTTT.

This clone was observed once. The chain is built from TRBV28 and TRBJ1-3, with D possibly TRBD1 on 5 matching bases. This CDR3 is built from 15 residues. Germline-derived CDR1 and CDR2 are MDHEN and SYDVKM. V dropped 6 bases and J dropped 4 bases, with 16 bases sitting between them. The CDR3, as DNA: TGTGCCAGCAGCGATCCCAGGGTGAACGGAAACACCATATATTTT. This translates into CASSDPRVNGNTIYF.

This rearrangement joins TRBV27 to TRBJ2-7; 10 nucleotides line up with TRBD2. CDR1 is MNHEY and CDR2 is SMNVEV in the germline V gene (reference sequence). This CDR3 is built from 15 residues. The junction had 9 bases not matched to a gene; V was cut back by 6 bases and J by 4 bases. The CDR3 sequence: CASRWSGGDSYEQYF. CDR3 sequence (DNA): TGTGCCAGCAGATGGAGCGGGGGGGATTCTTACGAGCAGTACTTC.

The chain is built from TRBV4-1 and TRBJ2-7; D perhaps matches TRBD2 (6 bases). Trimming shortened V by 1 base and J by 0 bases, and 16 bases separated the two germline ends. This CDR3 has 17 amino acids. Per the germline V gene, CDR1 is MGHRA and CDR2 is YSYEKL. The CDR3 region has the DNA TGCGCCAGCAGCCAAGGGTGGTCCGGCGGGATCTCCTACGAGCAGTACTTC. Encoded protein: CASSQGWSGGISYEQYF.

This chain joins TRBV28 and TRBJ2-1, with 10 nucleotides matching TRBD2. V shed 3 bases, J shed 9 bases, and the junction held 11 bases outside the gene matches. Germline-derived CDR1 and CDR2 are MDHEN and SYDVKM. This CDR3 has 16 residues. CDR3 amino acids: CASSFGLAEGPGEQFF. The CDR3 DNA follows: TGTGCCAGCAGTTTTGGACTAGCGGAAGGGCCTGGTGAGCAGTTCTTC.

This chain connects TRBV11-2 to TRBJ1-5, with TRBD1 as a possible D gene (6 bases). Germline V gives CDR1 SGHAT, CDR2 FQNNGV. The CDR3 extends over 14 amino acids. Trimming cost V 6 bases and J 6 bases, with 15 bases left between them. The CDR3 sequence is CASRSAGEGQPQHF. The CDR3 bases are TGTGCCAGCAGATCTGCAGGGGAAGGTCAGCCCCAGCATTTT.

The chain recombines TRBV5-1 with TRBJ1-2; the D gene is possibly TRBD1 (5 bases). CDR3 length equals 14 residues. Trimming took off 5 bases at V and 4 bases at J, with 15 bases between the two ends. The germline CDR1 and CDR2 sequences are SGHRS and YFSETQ. CDR3 sequence reads: CASSFTDRSYGYTF. The CDR3 DNA reads as TGCGCCAGCAGTTTCACCGACAGAAGCTATGGCTACACCTTC.

V and J are TRBV28 and TRBJ1-2; a weak D match, TRBD1 (6 bases). The V end was cut by 10 bases, the J end by 4 bases, with 13 bases between. The CDR3 loop spans 12 amino acids. In germline, CDR1 is MDHEN, CDR2 SYDVKM. This CDR3 reads CATLTGIYGYTF. The CDR3, as DNA: TGTGCCACCCTGACAGGTATCTATGGCTACACCTTC.

This chain connects TRBV6-5 to TRBJ1-3; D is unresolved. The V gene's germline CDR1 is MNHEY and CDR2 SVGAGI. The CDR3 has 14 amino acids. The V end lost 2 bases, the J end lost 2 bases, and 7 bases lay between the germline ends. The CDR3 protein is CASSYQKTGNTIYF. The CDR3 region has the DNA TGTGCCAGCAGTTACCAGAAAACTGGAAACACCATATATTTT.

As concerns this clone: Other DNA sequences in the sample encode the same CDR3. The V call is TRBV28, the J call TRBJ2-4, with D unclear. Germline CDR1 is MDHEN and CDR2 is SYDVKM. V dropped 2 bases and J dropped 1 base, with 12 bases sitting between them. The CDR3 spans 16 residues. The CDR3 nucleotides are TGTGCCAGCAGTTTACCCCTGGCGGATGCCAAAAACATTCAGTACTTC. Amino acids: CASSLPLADAKNIQYF.

V and J are TRBV7-8 and TRBJ2-1, with D possibly matching TRBD1 (6 bases). Trimming left V 10 bases short and J 5 bases short, with 21 bases between. The CDR3 loop spans 15 amino acids. The germline CDR1 and CDR2 sequences are SGHVS and FQNEAQ. DNA for the CDR3: TGTGCCACTACCTCTTGGGACACGGAAAACAATGAGCAGTTCTTC. It codes for CATTSWDTENNEQFF.

This clone was observed a handful of times. The chain recombines TRBV10-3 with TRBJ2-1, with D maybe TRBD1 (5 bases). The CDR3 covers 13 residues. CDR1 ENHRY and CDR2 SYGVKD come from the germline V gene. Trimming shortened V by 6 bases and J by 5 bases, and 11 bases separated the two germline ends. The DNA of the CDR3 is TGTGCCATCAGGGGGCCCGGAGACAATGAGCAGTTCTTC. Its translation: CAIRGPGDNEQFF.

The rearrangement uses TRBV7-9 and TRBJ1-1; the D is unclear. Germline lookup yields CDR1 SEHNR and CDR2 FQNEAQ (reference sequence). Trimming left V 2 bases short and J 0 bases short, with 16 bases between. This CDR3 is built from 17 residues. The CDR3, as DNA: TGTGCCAGCAGCTTAATCCCCTTTACAGCCCTGAACACTGAAGCTTTCTTT. This encodes CASSLIPFTALNTEAFF. Full variable domain (rest looked up from reference TRBV7-9 and TRBJ1-1): DTGVSQNPRHKITKRGQNVTFRCDPISEHNRLYWYRQTLGQGPEFLTYFQNEAQLEKSRLLSDRFSAERPKGSFSTLEIQRTEQGDSAMYLCASSLIPFTALNTEAFFGQGTRLTVV.

The gene calls are TRBV6-1 and TRBJ1-1; D remains unclear. CDR1 and CDR2 (germline): MNHNS, SASEGT. V lost 4 bases to trimming and J lost 1 base, with 10 bases between them. The CDR3 runs 14 residues. CDR3 region: CASSVQIGNTEAFF. CDR3 DNA sequence: TGTGCCAGCAGTGTACAGATCGGGAACACTGAAGCTTTCTTT.